This T cell receptor beta chain was retrieved from a study of blood T cells in healthy people across ages. The authors ran a second PCR of about 7 to 12 cycles using a sample-barcoded 5' primer and a J-beta primer mix. TCRdb re-called the 5' RACE reads with MiXCR, one entry per CDR3 protein. The profile covers around 650,000 distinct CDR3 sequences, with about 32% appearing a single time and approximately 15% taken by the ten largest. This clonotype was seen more than once but under ten times. Deletions cut 0 bases from V and 0 bases from J, with 14 bases between. CDR1 and CDR2 from the germline V gene are MNHEY and SVGAGI. The CDR3 extends over 18 amino acids.

Material: blood. The chain carries TRBV6-5 and TRBJ2-2, with D perhaps matching TRBD2 (5 bases). The sequence came from a woman of 80 years or more in good health. For the CDR3, the DNA is TGTGCCAGCAGTTACTCGTACTCGCAGGAGGCGAACACCGGGGAGCTGTTTTTT. It codes for CASSYSYSQEANTGELFF.